The 25 T cell receptor beta chains listed next were all sequenced from one sample in a study of shared clonotypes between healthy human individuals. Generated by immunoSEQ multiplex PCR, the TCRdb table keeps only in-frame clones and is missing some. The profile shows some 2.1 million clones, around 93% of them singletons. Terminally differentiated effector memory CD45RA+ cells were left out of the naive CD8 fraction, which was CD45RO-negative and positively selected for CCR7. The sequencing input was naive CD8+ T cells from PBMCs. These receptors were collected from a man aged 18-30 years in good health. Some clones in this sample may be carry-over from other donors' samples.

V is TRBV7-2 and J is TRBJ2-1, with 7 bases aligning to TRBD1. The CDR3 runs to 13 residues. The germline V gene encodes CDR1 SGHTA and CDR2 FQGNSA. The V segment lost 6 bases and the J segment 9 bases; nucleotides outside the gene matches: 8. DNA for the CDR3: TGTGCCAGCAGGCTCGACAGGGTTGGTGAGCAGTTCTTC. Translated: CASRLDRVGEQFF.

Turning to this clone: This sample also contains other DNA sequences that code for the same CDR3. V and J are TRBV10-2 and TRBJ2-1; no definite D call. The CDR3 covers 13 residues. Between the trimmed V and J ends, which lost 4 bases and 9 bases, there was a span of 13 bases. Germline V gene lookup returns CDR1 WSHSY and CDR2 SAAADI. CDR3 residues: CASSAVDPGEQFF. DNA for the CDR3: TGCGCCAGCAGTGCTGTGGATCCGGGTGAGCAGTTCTTC.

The genes are TRBV21-1 and TRBJ2-5. TRBV21-1 counts as a pseudogene. The CDR3 totals 16 residues. CDR3: CASSKGEVPFKETQYF. DNA for the CDR3: TGTGCCAGCAGCAAAGGGGAAGTTCCCTTTAAAGAGACCCAGTACTTC.

This clone has only one observation. The chain couples TRBV30 to TRBJ2-7; TRBD1 agrees at 8 bases. The germline CDR1 and CDR2 sequences are GTSNPN and SVGIG (reference sequence). The length of the CDR3 is 14 residues. The J segment lost 4 bases and the V segment lost 3 bases, leaving 8 bases of the junction unmatched. The CDR3 DNA is TGTGCCTGGAGGACGACAGGGGAAATGTACGAGCAGTACTTC. This sequence encodes CAWRTTGEMYEQYF.

The gene calls are TRBV5-1 and TRBJ2-5; no firm D call. With 3 bases removed from V and 1 base from J, the gap between germline ends came to 13 bases. Germline loops: CDR1 SGHRS, CDR2 YFSETQ. The CDR3 totals 15 residues. The CDR3 DNA is TGCGCCAGCAGCTATACAAGGACGGGCCAAGAGACCCAGTACTTC. This sequence encodes CASSYTRTGQETQYF.

The genes are TRBV4-3 and TRBJ1-2; no clear D gene. The CDR3 has 15 amino acids. The V and J ends lost 1 base and 4 bases respectively, with 13 bases between them. Germline loops: CDR1 LGHNA, CDR2 YSLEER. In DNA form, the CDR3 reads TGCGCCAGCAGCCAAGGAGTTGCCAGAACCTATGGCTACACCTTC. Translated: CASSQGVARTYGYTF.

This chain links TRBV6-1 with TRBJ2-7, with TRBD1 matching 9 bases. The J segment lost 3 bases and the V segment lost 3 bases, leaving 12 bases of the junction unmatched. This CDR3 is built from 17 residues. The germline V gene encodes CDR1 MNHNS and CDR2 SASEGT. The CDR3 bases are TGTGCCAGCAGTGAGCGGACAGGGGTCGCCAAAAACTACGAGCAGTACTTC. Its translation: CASSERTGVAKNYEQYF.

The chain joins TRBV19 to TRBJ1-2, with TRBD1 matching 8 bases. With V trimmed by 10 bases and J by 6 bases, 4 bases remained unmatched. The CDR3 runs to 11 residues. Per the germline V gene, CDR1 is LNHDA and CDR2 is SQIVND (reference sequence). The CDR3 reads CATRTGHGYTF. DNA of the CDR3: TGTGCCACTCGGACAGGGCATGGCTACACCTTC.

Comments on this clone: One end of the junction varies from germline; a read error may be responsible. This chain connects TRBV9 to TRBJ1-2; no reliable D call. The CDR3 sequence is 8 residues long. CDR1 and CDR2 from the germline V gene are SGDLS and YYNGEE. CDR3 region: CASSDHKF. Written as DNA, the CDR3 is TGTGCCAGCAGCGATCATAAGTTC.

This chain uses TRBV27 with TRBJ1-5; D unresolved. CDR1 MNHEY and CDR2 SMNVEV come from the germline V gene (reference sequence). The germline V and J ends were trimmed by 3 bases and 7 bases, with 19 bases remaining between them. The length of the CDR3 is 16 residues. CDR3 sequence (DNA): TGTGCCAGCAGTTTTGGAACAAGTCCTAAGGGCCAGCCCCAGCATTTT. It is translated as CASSFGTSPKGQPQHF.

The rearrangement uses TRBV15 and TRBJ2-7, with unresolved D. This CDR3 comprises 13 residues. The V and J ends lost 3 bases and 2 bases respectively, with 8 bases between them. CDR1 LNHNV and CDR2 YYDKDF come from the germline V gene (reference sequence). This CDR3 reads CATSSEVTYEQYF. The CDR3 coding sequence is TGTGCCACCAGCAGTGAGGTGACCTACGAGCAGTACTTC.

The chain joins TRBV7-9 to TRBJ2-7; D may be TRBD1 (5 bases). The CDR3 length is 12 residues. The germline gives CDR1 SEHNR, CDR2 FQNEAQ (reference sequence). V shed 8 bases and J shed 5 bases, with 13 bases lying between them. CDR3 protein: CASAGGRDEQYF. For the CDR3, the DNA is TGTGCCAGCGCTGGCGGCAGGGACGAGCAGTACTTC.

This chain uses TRBV4-3 with TRBJ2-7, with a possible D match to TRBD2 (6 bases). This CDR3 comprises 16 residues. Looked up from germline, CDR1 is LGHNA and CDR2 is YSLEER. V lost 1 base, J lost 4 bases, and 17 bases lay in between. The CDR3 DNA reads as TGCGCCAGCAGCCAAGGGACGGGCGGGAACCCATACGAGCAGTACTTC. Translated: CASSQGTGGNPYEQYF.

The genes are TRBV7-8 and TRBJ2-3; TRBD2 is a possible D gene (6 bases). CDR3 length equals 16 residues. V lost 4 bases and J lost 4, with 18 bases in between. Germline loops: CDR1 SGHVS, CDR2 FQNEAQ. This chain's CDR3 is CASSSLLGGRADTQYF. The CDR3 bases are TGTGCCAGCAGCTCCCTCCTAGGAGGGAGAGCAGATACGCAGTATTTT.

This clone has only one observation. The J gene is TRBJ2-7, the V gene TRBV25-1; D remains unclear. The CDR3 loop spans 11 amino acids. V gave up 5 bases and J gave up 6 bases, with 8 bases separating them. Germline loops: CDR1 MGHDK, CDR2 SYGVNS. The chain's CDR3 is CASSLSAEQYF. The DNA for the CDR3 is TGTGCCAGCAGTCTTTCAGCCGAGCAGTACTTC.

The chain couples TRBV13 to TRBJ2-7; 9 bases map to TRBD1. CDR3 length: 15 amino acids. Germline values: CDR1 PRHDT, CDR2 FYEKMQ (reference sequence). The V and J ends lost 7 bases and 5 bases, in that order; junction bases with no gene match: 12. CDR3: CASKPWGTGYHEQYF. DNA of the CDR3: TGTGCCAGCAAACCTTGGGGGACAGGGTACCACGAGCAGTACTTC.

This clone was detected only once. The gene calls are TRBV27 and TRBJ2-4, with D tentatively TRBD1 (6 bases). The V end was cut by 2 bases, the J end by 3 bases, with 8 bases between. The CDR3 has 14 residues. The germline gives CDR1 MNHEY, CDR2 SMNVEV (reference sequence). CDR3 DNA sequence: TGTGCCAGCAGTTTAAGGGACAACAAAAACATTCAGTACTTC. This codes for CASSLRDNKNIQYF.

The chain carries TRBV4-1 and TRBJ1-1, with a possible D match to TRBD1 (6 bases). CDR3 length: 16 residues. V lost 4 bases, J lost 3 bases, and 18 bases lay in between. Germline CDR1 reads MGHRA; CDR2 reads YSYEKL. In DNA, the CDR3 is TGCGCCAGCAGCCGGCCGACACAGGGAATAGACACTGAAGCTTTCTTT. Translated, it gives CASSRPTQGIDTEAFF.

The rearrangement uses TRBV4-1 and TRBJ2-5; a possible D gene is TRBD2 (5 bases). CDR1 is MGHRA and CDR2 is YSYEKL in the germline V gene. The ends were cut back, 3 bases at V and 6 bases at J, with 14 bases in the middle. CDR3 length equals 14 residues. The CDR3 nucleotides are TGCGCCAGCAGCCACCTAACTAGTAAAAAGACCCAGTACTTC. Translated, it gives CASSHLTSKKTQYF.

The chain joins TRBV19 to TRBJ1-2; a possible D gene is TRBD1 (5 bases). This CDR3 spans 13 amino acids. Germline CDR1 and CDR2: LNHDA and SQIVND (reference sequence). Trimming stripped 3 bases from V and 3 bases from J, with 8 bases between. In nucleotides, the CDR3 is TGTGCCAGTAGTATGGGCAGGGACTATGGCTACACCTTC. It is translated as CASSMGRDYGYTF. Filled out from reference TRBV19 and TRBJ1-2, the complete variable domain reads DGGITQSPKYLFRKEGQNVTLSCEQNLNHDAMYWYRQDPGQGLRLIYYSQIVNDFQKGDIAEGYSVSREKKESFPLTVTSAQKNPTAFYLCASSMGRDYGYTFGSGTRLTVV.

The chain uses TRBV30 and TRBJ1-1; possibly TRBD1 for D (5 bases). The V end was cut by 6 bases, the J end by 13 bases, with 15 bases between. The CDR3 consists of 10 residues. Germline V lookup: CDR1 GTSNPN, CDR2 SVGIG (reference sequence). The CDR3 here is CACRVRDVFF. The CDR3 nucleotides read TGTGCCTGCCGAGTCAGGGATGTTTTCTTT. The full variable domain, rest sourced from reference TRBV30 and TRBJ1-1, is SQTIHQWPATLVQPVGSPLSLECTVEGTSNPNLYWYRQAAGRGLQLLFYSVGIGQISSEVPQNLSASRPQDRQFILSSKKLLLSDSGFYLCACRVRDVFFGQGTRLTVV.

The rearrangement uses TRBV4-1 and TRBJ2-2; no reliable D call. CDR3 length equals 14 residues. Germline-derived CDR1 and CDR2 are MGHRA and YSYEKL. Between the trimmed V and J ends, which lost 3 bases and 4 bases, there was a span of 9 bases. The CDR3 DNA is TGCGCCAGCAGCCACGGGCCCGGCACCGGGGAGCTGTTTTTT. The encoded protein is CASSHGPGTGELFF.

The J gene is TRBJ1-3, the V gene TRBV10-3; no reliable D call. CDR1 ENHRY and CDR2 SYGVKD come from the germline V gene. This CDR3 spans 16 amino acids. V lost 4 bases and J lost 6, with 19 bases in between. CDR3 bases: TGTGCCATCAGTGCGATTGGGGAGGGAATCGAAAACACCATATATTTT. Translation: CAISAIGEGIENTIYF.

The chain has TRBV28 and TRBJ2-7; D unclear. The V gene lost 2 bases and the J gene lost 5 bases, with 16 bases spanning the gap. Germline V gene data show CDR1 as MDHEN and CDR2 as SYDVKM. CDR3 length: 15 amino acids. CDR3 nucleotide sequence: TGTGCCAGCAGTTTACTGGACGTCTTAGGCGACGAGCAGTACTTC. Translated, it gives CASSLLDVLGDEQYF.

The chain couples TRBV7-9 to TRBJ2-3; TRBD1 might be the D (6 bases). This CDR3 is 16 amino acids long. Germline lookup yields CDR1 SEHNR and CDR2 FQNEAQ (reference sequence). Trimming took off 5 bases at V and 6 bases at J, with 21 bases between the two ends. CDR3 DNA: TGTGCCAGCAGCAAAACAGGGACCCCTCTTCAGGATACGCAGTATTTT. Encoded protein: CASSKTGTPLQDTQYF.